Below are 5 T cell receptor beta chains sequenced from a single sample in a study of Ad26.COV2.S vaccination and SARS-CoV-2 variants. Treatment of the sample: roughly 19 received Ad26.COV2.S at low or high dose, single or two shots; roughly 5 received placebo; per-sample allocation not given. Samples were taken on day 63 after the first vaccine or placebo injection. Measured with immunoSEQ multiplex PCR; TCRdb has only the in-frame clones, and not every one. The data contain around 300,000 clones, under 90% of them seen just once; the ten biggest clones take up about 5.4%. Sample: peripheral blood, taken in a trial of Ad26.COV2.S vaccine versus placebo. The receptors stem from a person aged 18-60 years who received the Ad26.COV2.S COVID-19 vaccine or a placebo.

The chain uses TRBV11-2 and TRBJ2-2, with D tentatively TRBD1 (7 bases). CDR3 length: 16 amino acids. CDR1 and CDR2 from the germline V gene are SGHAT and FQNNGV. V dropped 2 bases and J dropped 0 bases, with 10 bases sitting between them. The CDR3 region is CASSLQGEANTGELFF. The CDR3 DNA reads TGTGCCAGCAGCTTACAGGGGGAGGCGAACACCGGGGAGCTGTTTTTT.

V is TRBV5-1 and J is TRBJ2-2; D unresolved. Trimming removed 1 base at V and 0 bases at J, with 10 bases between. The germline V gene encodes CDR1 SGHRS and CDR2 YFSETQ. There are 16 residues in the CDR3. DNA for the CDR3: TGCGCCAGCAGCTTGCTAGAGAACACGAACACCGGGGAGCTGTTTTTT. Its translation: CASSLLENTNTGELFF.

The V call is TRBV6-2 or TRBV6-3, the J call TRBJ2-3, with TRBD1 matching over 9 bases. The CDR3 spans 20 residues. V shed 5 bases and J 4 bases; nucleotides not matched to a gene: 22. CDR1 is MNHEY, CDR2 SVGEGT, per germline. Here the CDR3 DNA reads TGTGCCAGCAGTACTTTACCCAAGTTCGACAGGGGGGTTTTTGCAGATACGCAGTATTTT. It yields the protein CASSTLPKFDRGVFADTQYF.

The gene calls are TRBV10-3 and TRBJ2-5; D call uncertain. Between the trimmed V and J ends, which lost 5 bases and 5 bases, there was a span of 18 bases. The CDR3 covers 15 residues. The germline CDR1 and CDR2 sequences are ENHRY and SYGVKD. The CDR3 DNA follows: TGTGCCATCAGTTCTTCAGACCTTACCCGGGAGACCCAGTACTTC. It is translated as CAISSSDLTRETQYF.

The V call is TRBV6-5, the J call TRBJ2-2, with D unclear. Germline lookup yields CDR1 MNHEY and CDR2 SVGAGI. Trimming cost V 10 bases and J 1 base, with 13 bases left between them. The CDR3 sequence is 14 residues long. DNA for the CDR3: TGTGCCACCAGAAAAGAATTGAACACCGGGGAGCTGTTTTTT. Its protein product is CATRKELNTGELFF.